This TCR beta chain emerged from a study of OX40 agonist ivuxolimab in advanced cancers. Only in-frame clones appear in the TCRdb table, and some are missing; sequencing was by immunoSEQ multiplex PCR. This table holds about 46,000 clones, around nine tenths found once. Worth noting for this clone: Antigen specificity is unknown.

The CDR3 totals 15 residues. V shed 5 bases, J shed 4 bases, and the junction held 8 bases outside the gene matches. Germline values: CDR1 SGHVS, CDR2 FNYEAQ. With baseline, cycle 4 day 1, and cycle 7 day 1 as timepoints, blood was sampled. Study-wide results and limits: Fewer expanded clones were found on average in CD4+ than in CD8+ T cells. At 0.1 to 3.0 mg/kg, CD4+ and CD8+ blood T cells expanded clonally by week 6.

The genes are TRBV7-6 and TRBJ1-3, with 7 bases aligning to TRBD1. The material was CD4+ or CD8+ T cells sorted from blood, obtained in a trial of the OX40 agonist ivuxolimab. This TCR came from an adult with an advanced solid tumor such as melanoma, head and neck, liver or kidney cancer. DNA for the CDR3: TGTGCCAGCAGCAAATCCGGGACAGTCGGAAACACCATATATTTT. It translates to CASSKSGTVGNTIYF.